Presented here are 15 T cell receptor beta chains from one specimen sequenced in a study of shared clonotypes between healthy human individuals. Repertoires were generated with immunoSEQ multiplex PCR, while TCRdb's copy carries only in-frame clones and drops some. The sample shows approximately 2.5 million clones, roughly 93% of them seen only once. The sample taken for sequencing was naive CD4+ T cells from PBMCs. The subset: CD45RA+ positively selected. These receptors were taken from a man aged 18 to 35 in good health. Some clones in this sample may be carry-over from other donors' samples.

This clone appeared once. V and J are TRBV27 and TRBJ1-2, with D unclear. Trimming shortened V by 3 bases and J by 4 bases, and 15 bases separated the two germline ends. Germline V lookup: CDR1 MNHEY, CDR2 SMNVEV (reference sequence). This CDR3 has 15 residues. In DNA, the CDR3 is TGTGCCAGCAGTTTCGGTGGGTCTAGTCTCTATGGCTACACCTTC. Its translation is CASSFGGSSLYGYTF.

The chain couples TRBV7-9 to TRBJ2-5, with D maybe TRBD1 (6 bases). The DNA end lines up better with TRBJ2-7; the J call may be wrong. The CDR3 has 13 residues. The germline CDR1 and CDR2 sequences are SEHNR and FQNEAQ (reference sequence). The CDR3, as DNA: TGTGCCAGCAGCTGGACAGCATCCTACGAGCAGTACTTC. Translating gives CASSWTASYEQYF.

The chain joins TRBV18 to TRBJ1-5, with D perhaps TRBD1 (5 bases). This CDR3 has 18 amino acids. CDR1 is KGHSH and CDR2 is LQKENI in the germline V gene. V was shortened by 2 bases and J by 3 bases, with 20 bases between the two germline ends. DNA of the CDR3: TGTGCCAGCTCACCAGACGGGACGACGTCGGCGGACAATCAGCCCCAGCATTTT. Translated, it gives CASSPDGTTSADNQPQHF.

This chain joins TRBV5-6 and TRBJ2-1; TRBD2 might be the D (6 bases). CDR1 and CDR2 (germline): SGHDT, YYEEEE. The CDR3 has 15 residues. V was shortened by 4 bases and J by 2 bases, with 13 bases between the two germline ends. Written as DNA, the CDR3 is TGTGCCAGCAGCCGCGGAGGCGGGACCTACAATGAGCAGTTCTTC. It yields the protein CASSRGGGTYNEQFF.

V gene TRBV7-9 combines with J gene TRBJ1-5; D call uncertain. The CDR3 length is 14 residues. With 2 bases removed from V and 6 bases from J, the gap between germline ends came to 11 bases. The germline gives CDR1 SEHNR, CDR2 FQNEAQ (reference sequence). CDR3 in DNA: TGTGCCAGCAGCTTATCGGGGTACAGTCAGCCCCAGCATTTT. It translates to CASSLSGYSQPQHF.

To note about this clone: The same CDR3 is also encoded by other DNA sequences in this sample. The chain's CDR3 is CASSLVAGGPDEQFF. DNA for the CDR3: TGCGCCAGCAGCTTGGTAGCGGGAGGGCCAGATGAGCAGTTCTTC. The chain has TRBV5-1 and TRBJ2-1, with TRBD2 matching over 11 bases. Per germline, CDR1 SGHRS and CDR2 YFSETQ. This CDR3 has 15 residues. V trimming: 0 bases; J trimming: 8 bases; junction bases outside the gene matches: 4.

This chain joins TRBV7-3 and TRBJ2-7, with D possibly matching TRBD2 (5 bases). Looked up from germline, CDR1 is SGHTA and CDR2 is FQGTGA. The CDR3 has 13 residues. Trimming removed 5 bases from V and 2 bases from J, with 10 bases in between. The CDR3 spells CASSASGTYEQYF. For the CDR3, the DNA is TGTGCCAGCAGCGCCAGCGGCACCTACGAGCAGTACTTC.

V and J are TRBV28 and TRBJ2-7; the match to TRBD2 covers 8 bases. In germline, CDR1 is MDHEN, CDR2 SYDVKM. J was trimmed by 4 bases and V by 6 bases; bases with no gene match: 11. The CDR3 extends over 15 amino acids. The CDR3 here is CASSLGRAGSYEQYF. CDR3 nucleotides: TGTGCCAGCAGCCTCGGGAGGGCCGGATCTTACGAGCAGTACTTC.

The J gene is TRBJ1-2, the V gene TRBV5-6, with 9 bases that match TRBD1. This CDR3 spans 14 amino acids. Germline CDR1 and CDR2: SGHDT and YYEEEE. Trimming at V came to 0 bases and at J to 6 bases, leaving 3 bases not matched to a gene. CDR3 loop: CASSLGGQGNGYTF. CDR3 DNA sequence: TGTGCCAGCAGCTTGGGTGGACAGGGGAATGGCTACACCTTC.

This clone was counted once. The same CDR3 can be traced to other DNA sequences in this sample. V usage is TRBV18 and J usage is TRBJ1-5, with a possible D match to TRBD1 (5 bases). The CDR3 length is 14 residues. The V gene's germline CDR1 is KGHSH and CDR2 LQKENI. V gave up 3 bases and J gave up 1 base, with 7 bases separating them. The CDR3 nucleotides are TGTGCCAGCTCACCCCAGGGAAGCAATCAGCCCCAGCATTTT. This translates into CASSPQGSNQPQHF. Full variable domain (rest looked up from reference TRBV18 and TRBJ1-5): NAGVMQNPRHLVRRRGQEARLRCSPMKGHSHVYWYRQLPEEGLKFMVYLQKENIIDESGMPKERFSAEFPKEGPSILRIQQVVRGDSAAYFCASSPQGSNQPQHFGDGTRLSIL.

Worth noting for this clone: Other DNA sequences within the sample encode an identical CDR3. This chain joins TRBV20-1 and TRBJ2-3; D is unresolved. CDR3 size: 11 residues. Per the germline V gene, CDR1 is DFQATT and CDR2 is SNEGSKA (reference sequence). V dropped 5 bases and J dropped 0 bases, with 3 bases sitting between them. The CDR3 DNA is TGCAGTGCTGAGAGCACAGATACGCAGTATTTT. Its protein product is CSAESTDTQYF.

The CDR3 loop reads CASSLGYRNEQYF. For the CDR3, the DNA is TGCGCCAGCAGCTTGGGTTACCGGAACGAGCAGTACTTC. The gene calls are TRBV5-1 and TRBJ2-7, with no clear D. The V and J ends lost 0 bases and 5 bases respectively, with 9 bases between them. CDR1 and CDR2 from the germline V gene are SGHRS and YFSETQ. There are 13 residues in the CDR3.

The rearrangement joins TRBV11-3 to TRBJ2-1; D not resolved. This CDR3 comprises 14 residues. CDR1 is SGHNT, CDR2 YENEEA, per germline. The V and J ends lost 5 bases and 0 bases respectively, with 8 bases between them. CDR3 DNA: TGTGCCAGCAGCCCTTGGAGCTCCTACAATGAGCAGTTCTTC. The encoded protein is CASSPWSSYNEQFF.

The chain's CDR3 is CASSPGGRTGELFF. The CDR3 nucleotides are TGTGCCAGCAGCCCCGGAGGTAGGACCGGGGAGCTGTTTTTT. The genes are TRBV5-4 and TRBJ2-2; D possibly corresponds to TRBD2 (5 bases). This CDR3 is built from 14 residues. The germline gives CDR1 SGHNT, CDR2 YYREEE (reference sequence). Trimming left V 4 bases short and J 5 bases short, with 12 bases between. Supplemented by reference TRBV5-4 and TRBJ2-2, the full variable domain reads ETGVTQSPTHLIKTRGQQVTLRCSSQSGHNTVSWYQQALGQGPQFIFQYYREEENGRGNFPPRFSGLQFPNYSSELNVNALELDDSALYLCASSPGGRTGELFFGEGSRLTVL.

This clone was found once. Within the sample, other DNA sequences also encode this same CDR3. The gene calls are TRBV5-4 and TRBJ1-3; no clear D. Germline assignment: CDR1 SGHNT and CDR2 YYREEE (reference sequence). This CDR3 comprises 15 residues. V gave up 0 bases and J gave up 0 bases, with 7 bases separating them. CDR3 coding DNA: TGTGCCAGCAGCTTGGCCGGGGACTCTGGAAACACCATATATTTT. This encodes CASSLAGDSGNTIYF.